A single sample gave rise to the 4 T cell receptor beta chains below, sequenced in a study of early T cells in non-severe SARS-CoV-2 infection. TCRdb called the 5' RACE reads again in MiXCR, with one record for every CDR3 protein. The sample yields about 64,000 distinct CDR3 sequences, approximately 11% seen once. The sample was whole blood, taken at baseline. Source of these receptors: an adult who was a healthcare worker with PCR-confirmed SARS-CoV-2 infection or an uninfected control (not recorded which).

V is TRBV3-1 and J is TRBJ2-1, with 16 bases lining up with TRBD2. CDR1 and CDR2 (germline): LGHDT, YNNKEL (reference sequence). J lost 6 bases, V lost 1 base, and 9 bases had no gene match. The CDR3 has 19 residues. The CDR3 region is CASSQVAGTSGGAANEQFF. The CDR3, as DNA: TGTGCCAGCAGCCAAGTGGCCGGGACTAGCGGGGGGGCCGCCAATGAGCAGTTCTTC.

This clonotype was detected a few times. This chain joins TRBV12-3 or TRBV12-4 and TRBJ2-3; perhaps TRBD2 as D (5 bases). This CDR3 is built from 13 residues. Deletions cut 5 bases from V and 2 bases from J, with 8 bases between. The CDR3 bases are TGTGCCAGCAGTAACGGGGTCACAGATACGCAGTATTTT. Translated, it gives CASSNGVTDTQYF.

The table lists this clonotype with a few counts. The chain recombines TRBV6-6 with TRBJ1-4; D is unclear. V lost 0 bases and J 8 bases, leaving 10 bases between the germline ends. The CDR3 runs 14 residues. Germline CDR1 MNHNY, CDR2 SVGAGI (reference sequence). CDR3 region: CASSYSTRYEKLFF. CDR3 DNA: TGTGCCAGCAGTTACTCGACTAGGTACGAAAAACTGTTTTTT.

The chain links TRBV6-6 to TRBJ2-3; 10 nucleotides agree with TRBD2. The CDR3 consists of 14 residues. V lost 5 bases to trimming and J lost 7 bases; unmatched junction nucleotides: 6. Germline V lookup: CDR1 MNHNY, CDR2 SVGAGI (reference sequence). The CDR3 sequence: CASSSGGVLHTQYF. The DNA of the CDR3 is TGTGCCAGCAGTAGCGGGGGGGTCCTCCATACGCAGTATTTT.